This T cell receptor beta chain was recorded in a study of cytomegalovirus exposure and HLA in healthy donors. The overall study: Earlier sequencing of 150 million to 200 million T cells yielded around 120 million unique TCR beta sequences. Samples from HLA-typed donors yielded about 85 million unique TCRs in an early data release.

Primers: 60 Vbeta forward and 13 Jbeta reverse. The assay was immunoSEQ multiplex PCR, and TCRdb's table has in-frame clones only and misses some. This table holds approximately 150,000 clones, 65% to 85% found once. Worth noting for this clone: Its antigen is currently unknown.

CDR1 SNHLY and CDR2 FYNNEI come from the germline V gene. V lost 1 base, J lost 2 bases, and 2 bases stayed unmatched. The CDR3 runs to 15 residues. Study outcomes and limitations: Later analysis demonstrated an association between a missense DCLRE1C variant and TCR beta V- and J-gene trimming. Overall, around 160 TCR beta chains were annotated as cytomegalovirus-associated.

The chain employs TRBV2 and TRBJ2-7, with 10 bases matching TRBD2. Specimen: PBMCs. The receptor's source is a woman aged 40 to 50 in good health and CMV-seropositive. This chain's CDR3 is CASSEGLAGAYEQYF. CDR3 sequence (DNA): TGTGCCAGCAGTGAAGGGCTAGCGGGGGCCTACGAGCAGTACTTC. Full variable domain (missing parts from reference TRBV2 and TRBJ2-7): EPEVTQTPSHQVTQMGQEVILRCVPISNHLYFYWYRQILGQKVEFLVSFYNNEISEKSEIFDDQFSVERPDGSNFTLKIRSTKLEDSAMYFCASSEGLAGAYEQYFGPGTRLTVT.